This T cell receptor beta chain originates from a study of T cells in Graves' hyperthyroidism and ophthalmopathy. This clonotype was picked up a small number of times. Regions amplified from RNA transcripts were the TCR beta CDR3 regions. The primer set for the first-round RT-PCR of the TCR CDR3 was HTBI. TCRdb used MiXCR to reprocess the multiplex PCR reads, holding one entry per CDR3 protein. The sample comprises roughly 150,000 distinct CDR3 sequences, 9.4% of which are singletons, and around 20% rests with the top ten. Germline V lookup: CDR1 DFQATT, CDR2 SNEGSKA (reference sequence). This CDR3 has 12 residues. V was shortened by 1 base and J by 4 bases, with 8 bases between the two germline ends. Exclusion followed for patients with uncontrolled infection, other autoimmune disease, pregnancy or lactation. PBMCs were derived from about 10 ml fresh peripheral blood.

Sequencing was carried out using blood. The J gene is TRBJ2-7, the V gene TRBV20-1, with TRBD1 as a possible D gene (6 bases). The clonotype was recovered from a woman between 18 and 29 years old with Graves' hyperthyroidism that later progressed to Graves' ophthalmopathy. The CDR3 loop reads CSARAGVYEQYF. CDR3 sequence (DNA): TGCAGTGCTAGAGCAGGGGTTTACGAGCAGTACTTC.